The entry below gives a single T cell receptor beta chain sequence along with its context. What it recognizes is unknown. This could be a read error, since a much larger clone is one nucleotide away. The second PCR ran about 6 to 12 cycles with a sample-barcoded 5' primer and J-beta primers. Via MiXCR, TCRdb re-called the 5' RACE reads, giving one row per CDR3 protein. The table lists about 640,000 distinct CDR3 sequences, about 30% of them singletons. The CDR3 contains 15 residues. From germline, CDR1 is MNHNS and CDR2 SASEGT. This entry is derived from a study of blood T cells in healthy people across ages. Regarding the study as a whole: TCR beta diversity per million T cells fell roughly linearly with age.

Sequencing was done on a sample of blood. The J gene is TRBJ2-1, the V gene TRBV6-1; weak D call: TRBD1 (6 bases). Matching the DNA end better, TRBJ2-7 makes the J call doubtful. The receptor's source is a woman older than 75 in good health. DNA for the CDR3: TGTGCCAGCAGTGTTAAACAGGGATCCTACAATGAGCAGTACTTC. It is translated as CASSVKQGSYNEQYF.